This paragraph reports one TCR beta chain. This sample stems from a study of blood T cell repertoires in COVID-19. Turning to the study itself: Acute and convalescent COVID-19 specimens originated in the United States, Italy and Spain. PBMCs, B-cell-depleted T cells, or T cells were the source of the cDNA or gDNA that made up the material.

Methods used by the authors: Reference gene primer amplification gave nucleated cell count estimates. Clones were sequenced by immunoSEQ multiplex PCR, and TCRdb holds only the in-frame ones, with some missing. V and J calls and clone size are given by that table; D and trimming were obtained from the DNA. The table lists around 150,000 clones, approximately 80% of them singletons. Germline loops: CDR1 LGHDT, CDR2 YNNKEL (reference sequence). The V end lost 4 bases, the J end lost 0 bases, and 13 bases lay between the germline ends. This CDR3 comprises 15 residues. The sequence was collected from an elderly woman in a cohort sampled during active or convalescent COVID-19. The gene calls are TRBV3-1 (or the pseudogene TRBV3-2) and TRBJ2-7; D is unclear. The sequencing input was peripheral blood. The CDR3 bases are TGTGCCAGCAGCCCTATGGTCCCCCCCTCCTACGAGCAGTACTTC. Protein sequence: CASSPMVPPSYEQYF.